This TCR beta chain was sequenced during a study of blood T cell repertoires in COVID-19. Study-level information: Sample material is recorded as cDNA or gDNA derived from T cells, B-cell-depleted T cells, or PBMCs.

The table came from immunoSEQ multiplex PCR; TCRdb's copy has only in-frame clones and leaves some out. Seen here are about 150,000 clones, around 83% observed once, and the top ten hold approximately 2.9%. This clone was found once. J gave up 3 bases and V 2 bases, and 5 bases lay outside the gene matches. CDR1 is ENHRY and CDR2 is SYGVKD in the germline V gene. This CDR3 is 15 amino acids long. J is TRBJ2-7 and V is TRBV10-3; 9 bases agree with TRBD1. This receptor was identified in a woman older than 75 with acute or convalescent COVID-19. Sequencing was done on a sample of peripheral blood. The CDR3: CAISEIDRGDYEQYF. The CDR3 DNA reads as TGTGCCATCAGTGAGATCGACAGGGGGGACTACGAGCAGTACTTC.